The rows below give T cell receptor beta chains drawn from one sample of a study of T cell repertoires in cytomegalovirus infection. TCRdb reprocessed the reads with MiXCR, giving one entry per CDR3 protein. The sample has about 900,000 distinct CDR3 sequences, 25% to 40% seen once. The antigens of these receptors remain unknown. The source was cultured CD8+ T cells from PBMCs, collected from culture after CMV antigen stimulation. These receptors originate from a human donor in good health (CMV status not recorded). Some clones in this sample may be carry-over from other donors' samples. Each CDR3 is given with its conserved first and last residue. Each record gives: clone size, D gene, J gene, V gene, CDR3 protein, CDR3 DNA. The D gene is left open where the match is weak. Size is omitted from some rows. Given values are once, few, many or a class for expanded clones.

many TRBD2 TRBJ2-1 TRBV7-9 CASSPSGGKEQFF TGTGCCAGCAGCCCCTCGGGAGGGAAGGAGCAGTTCTTC
NA NA TRBJ2-7 TRBV12-3/TRBV12-4 CASSLMDEQYF TGTGCCAGCAGTTTAATGGACGAGCAGTACTTC
few NA TRBJ2-2 TRBV19 CATRGPNGELFF TGTGCCACCAGGGGACCGAACGGGGAGCTGTTTTTT
NA NA TRBJ2-7 TRBV19 CASSMQGSYEQYF TGTGCCAGTAGTATGCAAGGGTCCTACGAGCAGTACTTC
NA NA TRBJ2-3 TRBV12-3/TRBV12-4 CASSFRSGASTDTQYF TGTGCCAGCAGTTTTCGATCAGGGGCTAGCACAGATACGCAGTATTTT
NA TRBD2 TRBJ2-1 TRBV24-1 CATSDRTSGGDNEQFF TGTGCCACCAGTGATCGGACTAGCGGGGGTGACAATGAGCAGTTCTTC
few TRBD1 TRBJ2-7 TRBV27 CASSPTRTGDEQYF TGTGCCAGCAGTCCAACTCGGACAGGGGACGAGCAGTACTTC
NA NA TRBJ2-5 TRBV3-1 CASSQENRFELGQETQYF TGTGCCAGCAGCCAAGAAAACAGGTTTGAGCTAGGGCAAGAGACCCAGTACTTC
NA NA TRBJ2-7 TRBV7-9 CATLGDSLTYEQYF TGTGCCACCTTGGGCGACTCGCTAACCTACGAGCAGTACTTC
many TRBD1 TRBJ2-7 TRBV7-9 CASSPGQGSNEQYF TGTGCCAGCAGCCCGGGACAGGGAAGTAACGAGCAGTACTTC
NA NA TRBJ2-2 TRBV28 CASRDTSNTGELFF TGTGCCAGCCGGGACACTTCGAACACCGGGGAGCTGTTTTTT
few NA TRBJ1-4 TRBV6-1 CATKDGWELFF TGTGCCACAAAGGACGGATGGGAACTGTTTTTT
few NA TRBJ2-5 TRBV18 CASFSIRSEATETQYF TGTGCCAGCTTCTCGATACGGTCGGAAGCAACTGAGACCCAGTACTTC
few NA TRBJ2-1 TRBV28 CASRRGLSSYNEQFF TGTGCCAGCAGACGTGGACTGAGCTCCTACAATGAGCAGTTCTTC
few NA TRBJ1-5 TRBV7-9 CASSFRPSGEGGMDQPQHF TGTGCCAGCAGCTTTAGGCCGAGTGGTGAGGGAGGGATGGATCAGCCCCAGCATTTT
NA NA TRBJ1-1 TRBV15 CATSRDKSGGWNTEAFF TGTGCCACCAGCAGAGATAAGTCCGGGGGGTGGAACACTGAAGCTTTCTTT
NA TRBD1 TRBJ1-1 TRBV4-1 CASSGGDRDANTEAFF TGCGCCAGCAGTGGGGGGGACAGGGATGCTAACACTGAAGCTTTCTTT
NA TRBD2 TRBJ2-3 TRBV20-1 CSVPTSGVTDTQYF TGCAGTGTCCCGACTAGCGGAGTCACAGATACGCAGTATTTT
NA TRBD1 TRBJ1-5 TRBV27 CASSFGTVNQPQHF TGTGCCAGCAGTTTCGGGACAGTCAATCAGCCCCAGCATTTT
NA TRBD1 TRBJ2-2 TRBV19 CASSIRGHTGELFF TGTGCCAGTAGTATCAGGGGGCACACCGGGGAGCTGTTTTTT
few NA TRBJ2-2 TRBV28 CASGPRGRRTGELFF TGTGCCAGCGGCCCGCGGGGCCGCAGGACCGGGGAGCTGTTTTTT
NA NA TRBJ2-3 TRBV4-2 CASSQVGGQSTDTQYF TGTGCCAGCAGCCAAGTTGGGGGGCAGAGCACAGATACGCAGTATTTT
NA TRBD1 TRBJ1-1 TRBV29-1 CSVDRDSVNTEAFF TGCAGCGTTGATAGGGACAGTGTAAACACTGAAGCTTTCTTT
few NA TRBJ1-6 TRBV5-4 CASSFYYSGSNSPLHF TGTGCCAGCAGCTTCTATTACTCGGGGTCAAATTCACCCCTCCACTTT
many NA TRBJ1-2 TRBV7-3 CASSLVPGVGRTSGNYGYTF TGTGCCAGCAGCTTGGTTCCGGGAGTAGGAAGGACATCGGGCAACTATGGCTACACCTTC
NA NA TRBJ1-2 TRBV6-1 CASSEARGSGYTF TGTGCCAGCAGTGAAGCGCGAGGTTCCGGCTACACCTTC
NA NA TRBJ1-4 TRBV25-1 CASSIPLGKEKLFF TGTGCCAGCAGCATTCCCCTCGGCAAGGAAAAACTGTTTTTT
NA TRBD1 TRBJ1-1 TRBV9 CASSVAGQGMNTEAFF TGTGCCAGCAGCGTAGCGGGACAGGGGATGAACACTGAAGCTTTCTTT
NA NA TRBJ2-5 TRBV19 CASSARGVWETQYF TGTGCCAGTAGTGCTCGCGGGGTATGGGAGACCCAGTACTTC
few NA TRBJ2-1 TRBV24-1 CATSDLSSQWARFF TGTGCCACCAGTGATTTGTCTTCTCAGTGGGCACGGTTCTTC
few NA TRBJ2-2 TRBV15 CATSRALAGGELFF TGTGCCACCAGCAGAGCACTAGCTGGCGGGGAGCTGTTTTTT
NA NA TRBJ2-5 TRBV19 CASSTAGGLETQYF TGTGCCAGTAGTACGGCTGGGGGCCTGGAGACCCAGTACTTC
few TRBD1 TRBJ1-1 TRBV4-1 CASSQGRQGTEAFF TGCGCCAGCAGCCAAGGGAGACAGGGCACTGAAGCTTTCTTT
NA NA TRBJ1-1 TRBV29-1 CSSGPEAFF TGCAGCTCGGGCCCTGAAGCTTTCTTT
NA TRBD2 TRBJ2-2 TRBV11-2 CARRDYNTGELFF TGTGCCAGACGGGACTATAACACCGGGGAGCTGTTTTTT
NA TRBD1 TRBJ1-1 TRBV4-1 CASSQDRVEALF TGCGCCAGCAGCCAGGACAGGGTGGAAGCTTTGTTT